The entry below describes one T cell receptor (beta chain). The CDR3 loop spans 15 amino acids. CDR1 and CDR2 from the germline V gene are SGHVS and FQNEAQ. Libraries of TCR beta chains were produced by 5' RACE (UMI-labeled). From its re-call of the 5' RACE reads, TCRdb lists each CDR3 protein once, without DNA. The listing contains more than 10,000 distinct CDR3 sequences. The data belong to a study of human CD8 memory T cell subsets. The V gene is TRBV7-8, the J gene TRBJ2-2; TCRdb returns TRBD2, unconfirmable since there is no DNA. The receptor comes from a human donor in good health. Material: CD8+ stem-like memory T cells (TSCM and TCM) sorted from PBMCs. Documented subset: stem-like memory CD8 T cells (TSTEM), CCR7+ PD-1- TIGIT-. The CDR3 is CASSLEASRTGELFF. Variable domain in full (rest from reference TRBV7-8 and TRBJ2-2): GAGVSQSPRYKVAKRGQDVALRCDPISGHVSLFWYQQALGQGPEFLTYFQNEAQLDKSGLPSDRFFAERPEGSVSTLKIQRTQQEDSAVYLCASSLEASRTGELFFGEGSRLTVL.